This T cell receptor (beta chain) was identified in a study of patients and donors after allogeneic stem cell transplantation. CDR1 SGHDT and CDR2 YYEEEE come from the germline V gene. V lost 4 bases and J lost 3; bases outside the gene matches: 7. The CDR3 runs to 14 residues. TCRdb ran MiXCR on the RT-PCR reads and lists one entry per CDR3 protein. The sample has about 230,000 distinct CDR3 sequences, 13% to 15% seen once. This sequence originates from a human donor who was either an allogeneic HSCT recipient or a stem cell or donor lymphocyte infusion donor (not recorded which). It is not recorded whose cells these are; they may come from a transplant donor. The sample was blood, either unsorted or a sorted T cell fraction (not recorded which). V usage is TRBV5-6 and J usage is TRBJ2-7; 7 bases fit TRBD1. The CDR3 loop is CASSLQGFYYEQYF. CDR3 coding DNA: TGTGCCAGCAGCCTACAGGGGTTCTACTACGAGCAGTACTTC.